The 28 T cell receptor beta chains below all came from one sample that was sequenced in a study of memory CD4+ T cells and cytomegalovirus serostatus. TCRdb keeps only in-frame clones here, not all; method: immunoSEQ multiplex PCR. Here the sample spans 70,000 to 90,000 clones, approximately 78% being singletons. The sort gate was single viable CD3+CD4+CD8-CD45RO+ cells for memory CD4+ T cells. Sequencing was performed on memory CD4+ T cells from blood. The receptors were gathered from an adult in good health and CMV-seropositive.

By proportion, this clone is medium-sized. CDR3 loop: CASSLEGVGTEAFF. The CDR3 coding sequence is TGTGCCAGCAGCTTAGAAGGGGTGGGCACTGAAGCTTTCTTT. The chain recombines TRBV7-9 with TRBJ1-1; TRBD1 is a possible D gene (5 bases). Trimming cost V 1 base and J 4 bases, with 10 bases left between them. The CDR3 runs to 14 residues. The V gene's germline CDR1 is SEHNR and CDR2 FQNEAQ (reference sequence).

For the CDR3, the DNA is TGTGCCAGCGCTGGGGGGACCCCTTTAAGACGGACCATATATTTT. Amino acids: CASAGGTPLRRTIYF. The V and J genes are TRBV6-6 and TRBJ1-3; possible D gene TRBD1, 5 bases. Germline CDR1 is MNHNY and CDR2 is SVGAGI (reference sequence). V gave up 8 bases and J gave up 10 bases, with 24 bases separating them. The CDR3 covers 15 residues.

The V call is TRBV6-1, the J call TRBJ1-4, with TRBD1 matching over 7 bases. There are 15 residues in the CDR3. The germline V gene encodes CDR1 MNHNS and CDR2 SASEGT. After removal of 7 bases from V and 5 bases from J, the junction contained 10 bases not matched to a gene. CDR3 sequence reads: CASKLQGGGNEKLFF. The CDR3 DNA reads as TGTGCCAGCAAGTTACAGGGAGGGGGCAATGAAAAACTGTTTTTT.

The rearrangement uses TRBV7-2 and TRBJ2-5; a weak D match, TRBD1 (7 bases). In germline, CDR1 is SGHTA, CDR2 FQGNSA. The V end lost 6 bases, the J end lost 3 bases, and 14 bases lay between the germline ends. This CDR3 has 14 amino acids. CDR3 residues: CASSAARGEETQYF. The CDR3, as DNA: TGTGCCAGCAGTGCGGCCAGGGGGGAAGAGACCCAGTACTTC.

CDR3 in amino acids: CASRRGRANTGELFF. The CDR3 nucleotides are TGTGCCAGTAGGAGGGGCAGGGCGAACACCGGGGAGCTGTTTTTT. The chain employs TRBV19 and TRBJ2-2; D might be TRBD1 or TRBD2, each matching 5 bases. The CDR3 consists of 15 residues. CDR1 is LNHDA, CDR2 SQIVND, per germline (reference sequence). V was shortened by 6 bases and J by 0 bases, with 11 bases between the two germline ends.

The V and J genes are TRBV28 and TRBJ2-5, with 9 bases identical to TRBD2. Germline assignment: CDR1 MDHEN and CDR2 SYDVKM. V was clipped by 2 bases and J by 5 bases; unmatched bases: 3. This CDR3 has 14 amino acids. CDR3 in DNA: TGTGCCAGCAGTTTAGCGGGGGGGCCGGAGACCCAGTACTTC. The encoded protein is CASSLAGGPETQYF.

This CDR3 is CAWRSPGSPLHF. CDR3 nucleotides: TGTGCCTGGAGGTCGCCGGGCTCACCCCTCCACTTT. The V and J genes are TRBV30 and TRBJ1-6; D not certain. V shed 3 bases and J shed 10 bases, with 10 bases lying between them. This CDR3 has 12 amino acids. Germline V gives CDR1 GTSNPN, CDR2 SVGIG (reference sequence).

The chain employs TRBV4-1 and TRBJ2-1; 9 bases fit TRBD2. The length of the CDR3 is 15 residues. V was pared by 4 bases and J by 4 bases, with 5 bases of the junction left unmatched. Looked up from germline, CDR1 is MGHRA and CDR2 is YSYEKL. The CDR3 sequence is CASSPGLARYNEQFF. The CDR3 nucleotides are TGCGCCAGCAGCCCGGGACTAGCTAGATACAATGAGCAGTTCTTC.

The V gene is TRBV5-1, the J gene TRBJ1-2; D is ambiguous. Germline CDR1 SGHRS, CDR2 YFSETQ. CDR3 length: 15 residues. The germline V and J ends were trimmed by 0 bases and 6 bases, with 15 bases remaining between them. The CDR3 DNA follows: TGCGCCAGCAGCTTGGTAGGACGGAAGGAGGATGGCTACACCTTC. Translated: CASSLVGRKEDGYTF.

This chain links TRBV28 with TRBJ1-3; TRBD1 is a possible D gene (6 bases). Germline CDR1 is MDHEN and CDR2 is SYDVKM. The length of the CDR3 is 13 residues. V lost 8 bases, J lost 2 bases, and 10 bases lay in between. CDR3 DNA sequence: TGTGCCAGCGCCGCAGGGGCTGGAAACACCATATATTTT. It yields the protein CASAAGAGNTIYF. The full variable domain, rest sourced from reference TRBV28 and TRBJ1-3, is DVKVTQSSRYLVKRTGEKVFLECVQDMDHENMFWYRQDPGLGLRLIYFSYDVKMKEKGDIPEGYSVSREKKERFSLILESASTNQTSMYLCASAAGAGNTIYFGEGSWLTVV.

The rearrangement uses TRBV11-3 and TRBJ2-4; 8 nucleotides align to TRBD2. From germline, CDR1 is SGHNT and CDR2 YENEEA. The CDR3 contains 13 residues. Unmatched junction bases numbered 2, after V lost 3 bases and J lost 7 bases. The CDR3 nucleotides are TGTGCCAGCAGCTTCGGGAGGGAGAACATTCAGTACTTC. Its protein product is CASSFGRENIQYF.

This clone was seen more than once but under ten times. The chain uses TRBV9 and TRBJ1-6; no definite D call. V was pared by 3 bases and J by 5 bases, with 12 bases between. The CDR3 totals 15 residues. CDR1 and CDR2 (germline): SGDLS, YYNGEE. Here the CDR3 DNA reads TGTGCCAGCAGCGCGGTCCCGGGAGATAATTCACCCCTCCACTTT. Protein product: CASSAVPGDNSPLHF.

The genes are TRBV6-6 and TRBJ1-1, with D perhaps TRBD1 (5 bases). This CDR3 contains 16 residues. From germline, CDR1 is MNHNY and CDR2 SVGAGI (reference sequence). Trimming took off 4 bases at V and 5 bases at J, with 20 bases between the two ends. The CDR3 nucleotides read TGTGCCAGCAGTTCCCACCGCGTCGGGGGGAATACTGAAGCTTTCTTT. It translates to CASSSHRVGGNTEAFF.

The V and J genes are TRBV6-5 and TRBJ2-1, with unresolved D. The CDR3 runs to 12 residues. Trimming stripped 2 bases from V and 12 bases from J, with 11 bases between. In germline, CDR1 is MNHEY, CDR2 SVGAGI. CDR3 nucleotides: TGTGCCAGCAGTTACCGGTCCGTTGGGCAGTTCTTC. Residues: CASSYRSVGQFF.

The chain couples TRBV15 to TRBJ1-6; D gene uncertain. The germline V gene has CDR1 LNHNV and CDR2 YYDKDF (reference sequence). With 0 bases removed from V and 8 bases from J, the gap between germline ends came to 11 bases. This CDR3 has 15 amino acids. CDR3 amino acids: CATSRDQFGDSPLHF. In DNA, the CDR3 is TGTGCCACCAGCAGAGATCAGTTTGGGGATTCACCCCTCCACTTT.

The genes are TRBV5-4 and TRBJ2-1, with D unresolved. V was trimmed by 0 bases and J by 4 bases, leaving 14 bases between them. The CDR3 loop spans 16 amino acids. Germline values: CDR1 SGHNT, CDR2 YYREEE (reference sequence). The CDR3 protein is CASSLGRDPSYNEQFF. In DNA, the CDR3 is TGTGCCAGCAGCTTGGGGAGAGACCCATCTTACAATGAGCAGTTCTTC.

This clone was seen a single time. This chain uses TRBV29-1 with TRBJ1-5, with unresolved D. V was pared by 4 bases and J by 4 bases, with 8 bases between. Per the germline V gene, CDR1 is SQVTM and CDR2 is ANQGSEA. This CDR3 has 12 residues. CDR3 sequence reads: CSVGESNQPQHF. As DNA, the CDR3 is TGCAGCGTTGGCGAGAGTAATCAGCCCCAGCATTTT.

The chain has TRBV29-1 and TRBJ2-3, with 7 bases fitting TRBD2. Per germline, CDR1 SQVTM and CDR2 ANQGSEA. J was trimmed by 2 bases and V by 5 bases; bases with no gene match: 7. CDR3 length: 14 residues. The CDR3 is CSVSGSGITDTQYF. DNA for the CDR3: TGCAGCGTTTCGGGGAGCGGGATCACAGATACGCAGTATTTT.

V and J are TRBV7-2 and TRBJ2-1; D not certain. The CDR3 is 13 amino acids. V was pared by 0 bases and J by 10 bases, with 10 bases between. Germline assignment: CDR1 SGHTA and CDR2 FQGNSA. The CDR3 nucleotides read TGTGCCAGCAGCTTAGCCGGCGCTGGAGAGCAGTTCTTC. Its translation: CASSLAGAGEQFF.

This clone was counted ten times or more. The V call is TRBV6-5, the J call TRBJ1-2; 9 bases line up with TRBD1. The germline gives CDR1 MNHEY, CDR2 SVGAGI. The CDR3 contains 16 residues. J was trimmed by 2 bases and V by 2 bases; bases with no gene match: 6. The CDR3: CASSYPDGTGNYGYTF. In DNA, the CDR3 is TGTGCCAGCAGTTACCCAGACGGGACAGGGAACTATGGCTACACCTTC.

The CDR3 protein is CASSFLAGYTDTQYF. CDR3 nucleotides: TGTGCCAGCAGCTTCCTAGCGGGGTACACAGATACGCAGTATTTT. The rearrangement uses TRBV7-2 and TRBJ2-3, with 9 positions matching TRBD2. V shed 3 bases, J shed 2 bases, and the junction held 3 bases outside the gene matches. The CDR3 loop spans 15 amino acids. Germline loops: CDR1 SGHTA, CDR2 FQGNSA.

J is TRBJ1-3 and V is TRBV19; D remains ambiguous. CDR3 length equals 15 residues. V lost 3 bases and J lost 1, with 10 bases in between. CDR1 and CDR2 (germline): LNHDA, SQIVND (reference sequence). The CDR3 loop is CASSMGLTSGNTIYF. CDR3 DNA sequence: TGTGCCAGTAGTATGGGCTTGACTTCTGGAAACACCATATATTTT.

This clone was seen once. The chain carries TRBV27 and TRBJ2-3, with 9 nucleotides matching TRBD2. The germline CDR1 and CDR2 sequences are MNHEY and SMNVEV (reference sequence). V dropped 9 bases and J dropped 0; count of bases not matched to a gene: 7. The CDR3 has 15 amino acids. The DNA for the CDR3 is TGTGCCAGACGTAGCGGGGGACGTAGCACAGATACGCAGTATTTT. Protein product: CARRSGGRSTDTQYF.

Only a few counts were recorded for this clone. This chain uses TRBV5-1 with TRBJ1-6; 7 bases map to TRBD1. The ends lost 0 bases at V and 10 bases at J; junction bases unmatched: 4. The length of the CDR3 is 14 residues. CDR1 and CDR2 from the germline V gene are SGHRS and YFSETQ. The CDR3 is CASSLEGARSPLHF. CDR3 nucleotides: TGCGCCAGCAGCTTGGAGGGGGCAAGGTCACCCCTCCACTTT.

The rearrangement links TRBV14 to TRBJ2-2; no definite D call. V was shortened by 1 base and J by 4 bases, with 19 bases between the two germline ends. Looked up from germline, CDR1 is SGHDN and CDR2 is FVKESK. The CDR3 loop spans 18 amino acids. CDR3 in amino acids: CASSQVFTAYPLTGELFF. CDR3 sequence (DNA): TGTGCCAGCAGCCAAGTTTTCACAGCTTATCCTCTCACCGGGGAGCTGTTTTTT.

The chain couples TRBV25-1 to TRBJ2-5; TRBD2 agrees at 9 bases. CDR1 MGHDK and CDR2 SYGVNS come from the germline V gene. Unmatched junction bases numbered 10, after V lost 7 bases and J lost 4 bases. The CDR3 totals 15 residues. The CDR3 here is CASTPIAGAGETQYF. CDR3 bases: TGTGCCAGCACCCCCATAGCGGGGGCAGGAGAGACCCAGTACTTC.

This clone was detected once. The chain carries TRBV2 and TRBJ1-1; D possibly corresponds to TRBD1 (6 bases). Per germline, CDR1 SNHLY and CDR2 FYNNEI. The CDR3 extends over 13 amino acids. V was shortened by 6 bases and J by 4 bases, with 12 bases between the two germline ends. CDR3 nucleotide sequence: TGTGCCAGCAGGAAGGGGGGCCCCACTGAAGCTTTCTTT. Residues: CASRKGGPTEAFF.

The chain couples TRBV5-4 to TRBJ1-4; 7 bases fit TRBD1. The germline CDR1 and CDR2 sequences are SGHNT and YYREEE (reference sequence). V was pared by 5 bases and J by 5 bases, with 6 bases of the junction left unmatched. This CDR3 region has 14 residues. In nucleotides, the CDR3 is TGTGCCAGCAGACCAGGGGGAGAGAATGAAAAACTGTTTTTT. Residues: CASRPGGENEKLFF.